These 18 T cell receptor beta chains share one sample of origin, sequenced in a study of CD8 T cells in Susac syndrome. An amount of RNA that ranged from roughly 0.5 to 1 ug was reverse transcribed with random hexamers. TCRdb ran MiXCR on the immunoSEQ multiplex PCR reads and lists one entry per CDR3 protein. The table lists some 300,000 distinct CDR3 sequences, about 82% of them singletons. The sequencing input was CD8+ T cells from PBMCs. The receptors derive from a human donor with multiple sclerosis.

The chain is built from TRBV12-3 or TRBV12-4 and TRBJ1-5; D is perhaps TRBD1 (5 bases). This CDR3 is 15 amino acids long. Trimming left V 7 bases short and J 1 base short, with 14 bases between. The CDR3 protein is CASTLGWDSNQPQHF. CDR3 nucleotides: TGTGCCAGCACCCTGGGATGGGACAGCAATCAGCCCCAGCATTTT.

The chain links TRBV4-3 to TRBJ2-2, with TRBD1 identical over 9 bases. V lost 3 bases and J lost 7; bases outside the gene matches: 3. The CDR3 spans 14 residues. Germline V gene lookup returns CDR1 LGHNA and CDR2 YSLEER. The CDR3 region has the DNA TGCGCCAGCAGCCAGGACAGGGGCTTCGGGGAGCTGTTTTTT. Amino acids: CASSQDRGFGELFF.

The chain is built from TRBV4-2 and TRBJ1-4; D gene unclear. There are 13 residues in the CDR3. Germline V gives CDR1 LGHNA, CDR2 YNFKEQ. The germline V and J ends were trimmed by 3 bases and 8 bases, with 10 bases remaining between them. CDR3 bases: TGTGCCAGCAGCCATACGGGTAGCGAAAAACTGTTTTTT. It encodes CASSHTGSEKLFF.

The chain uses TRBV12-3 or TRBV12-4 and TRBJ2-7, with TRBD2 as a possible D gene (7 bases). This CDR3 is 14 amino acids long. V lost 0 bases, J lost 2 bases, and 8 bases lay in between. CDR3 nucleotide sequence: TGTGCCAGCAGTTTAGCAGGGGGGGCCTACGAGCAGTACTTC. Translated: CASSLAGGAYEQYF.

V and J are TRBV2 and TRBJ1-5; D might be TRBD1 (6 bases). The CDR3 contains 14 residues. Germline V gene data show CDR1 as SNHLY and CDR2 as FYNNEI. Trimming removed 7 bases from V and 7 bases from J, with 17 bases in between. This chain's CDR3 is CASMGAGAGQPQHF. The CDR3 region has the DNA TGTGCCAGCATGGGAGCGGGGGCAGGGCAGCCCCAGCATTTT.

This clonotype appeared a single time. The chain couples TRBV20-1 to TRBJ2-7, with 10 bases lining up with TRBD2. Germline assignment: CDR1 DFQATT and CDR2 SNEGSKA (reference sequence). The CDR3 is made up of 14 amino acids. V shed 2 bases, J shed 2 bases, and the junction held 3 bases outside the gene matches. CDR3 sequence: CSARRGLAPYEQYF. As DNA, the CDR3 is TGCAGTGCTAGAAGGGGACTAGCGCCCTACGAGCAGTACTTC.

This clonotype was counted once. This sequence joins TRBV4-1 and TRBJ2-1, with TRBD2 matching over 10 bases. The CDR3 spans 20 residues. CDR1 and CDR2 (germline): MGHRA, YSYEKL. The J segment lost 1 base and the V segment lost 1 base, leaving 13 bases of the junction unmatched. The CDR3 loop is CASSQVRRLAGERSYNEQFF. The CDR3 bases are TGCGCCAGCAGCCAAGTCAGGCGGCTAGCGGGAGAACGGTCCTACAATGAGCAGTTCTTC.

The CDR3 loop is CASSLGDYSYNEQFF. In DNA, the CDR3 is TGTGCCAGCAGCTTAGGCGACTACTCCTACAATGAGCAGTTCTTC. The genes are TRBV7-2 and TRBJ2-1; a weak D match, TRBD2 (5 bases). The CDR3 contains 15 residues. V was cut by 1 base and J by 0 bases, with 7 bases left in between. CDR1 is SGHTA and CDR2 is FQGNSA in the germline V gene.

The chain joins TRBV14 to TRBJ2-3; D might be TRBD2 (7 bases). The CDR3 sequence is 17 residues long. Trimming shortened V by 1 base and J by 0 bases, and 14 bases separated the two germline ends. Germline assignment: CDR1 SGHDN and CDR2 FVKESK. The CDR3 sequence: CASSQGVRGPSTDTQYF. The CDR3 DNA sequence: TGTGCCAGCAGCCAAGGTGTGCGGGGGCCTAGCACAGATACGCAGTATTTT.

This clonotype occurred a few times. The chain couples TRBV19 to TRBJ2-6; no clear D gene. Trimming cost V 4 bases and J 0 bases, with 1 base left between them. CDR3 length: 13 residues. The germline V gene has CDR1 LNHDA and CDR2 SQIVND (reference sequence). CDR3 protein: CASSNSGANVLTF. CDR3 sequence (DNA): TGTGCCAGTAGTAACTCTGGGGCCAACGTCCTGACTTTC.

The table lists this clonotype with a count of one. This chain uses TRBV6-6 with TRBJ2-3; D may be TRBD2 (5 bases). Per germline, CDR1 MNHNY and CDR2 SVGAGI (reference sequence). V was pared by 2 bases and J by 2 bases, with 11 bases between. This CDR3 has 15 amino acids. The DNA for the CDR3 is TGTGCCAGCAGTTACCGAACGGGGTACACAGATACGCAGTATTTT. Translating it yields CASSYRTGYTDTQYF.

The rearrangement uses TRBV5-1 and TRBJ1-4; 7 nucleotides agree with TRBD1. CDR1 SGHRS and CDR2 YFSETQ come from the germline V gene. The CDR3 has 19 amino acids. V trimming: 0 bases; J trimming: 6 bases; junction bases outside the gene matches: 17. As DNA, the CDR3 is TGCGCCAGCAGCTTGGCTTTAGTGCGCAGACAGGGCGCGGATGAAAAACTGTTTTTT. It translates to CASSLALVRRQGADEKLFF.

CDR3 sequence: CASFGYSYEQYF. CDR3 in DNA: TGTGCCAGCTTCGGTTACTCCTACGAGCAGTACTTC. The chain links TRBV6-2 or TRBV6-3 to TRBJ2-7; D remains ambiguous. Per the germline V gene, CDR1 is MNHEY and CDR2 is SVGEGT. V lost 8 bases and J 0 bases, leaving 8 bases between the germline ends. This CDR3 comprises 12 residues.

V usage is TRBV5-6 and J usage is TRBJ2-7; 7 nucleotides match TRBD1. Trimming at V came to 5 bases and at J to 2 bases, leaving 13 bases not matched to a gene. The CDR3 consists of 16 residues. Germline CDR1 SGHDT, CDR2 YYEEEE. DNA for the CDR3: TGTGCCAGCAGGCGGTTTGACAGGGACCCTCCCTACGAGCAGTACTTC. Translating gives CASRRFDRDPPYEQYF.

The rearrangement uses TRBV6-2 or TRBV6-3 and TRBJ2-4, with 7 bases identical to TRBD2. This CDR3 has 18 residues. J lost 0 bases, V lost 2 bases, and 10 bases had no gene match. CDR1 is MNHEY, CDR2 SVGEGT, per germline. This CDR3 reads CASSYLPFAGAAKNIQYF. The CDR3 DNA is TGTGCCAGCAGTTACCTCCCCTTCGCGGGAGCAGCCAAAAACATTCAGTACTTC.

V usage is TRBV29-1 and J usage is TRBJ1-1; tentative D call: TRBD1 (5 bases). Germline V lookup: CDR1 SQVTM, CDR2 ANQGSEA. Trimming took 2 bases from V and 3 from J, leaving 10 bases between them. The CDR3 is 13 residues long. The CDR3 loop reads CSVEKAGDTEAFF. The CDR3 coding sequence is TGCAGCGTTGAAAAGGCGGGGGACACTGAAGCTTTCTTT.

The chain recombines TRBV20-1 with TRBJ2-7; D may be TRBD1 (5 bases). The length of the CDR3 is 15 residues. V lost 6 bases and J lost 3, with 21 bases in between. CDR1 is DFQATT, CDR2 SNEGSKA, per germline (reference sequence). The CDR3: CSALDTAGYYYEQYF. CDR3 in DNA: TGCAGTGCCCTGGATACGGCAGGGTACTACTACGAGCAGTACTTC.

CDR3 sequence (DNA): TGTGCCAGCAAGGACCCGGACTCCTTCGAAGAGACCCAGTACTTC. It encodes CASKDPDSFEETQYF. V is TRBV2 and J is TRBJ2-5; a possible D gene is TRBD2 (5 bases). The germline V gene encodes CDR1 SNHLY and CDR2 FYNNEI. Trimming stripped 7 bases from V and 3 bases from J, with 18 bases between. The CDR3 runs 15 residues.